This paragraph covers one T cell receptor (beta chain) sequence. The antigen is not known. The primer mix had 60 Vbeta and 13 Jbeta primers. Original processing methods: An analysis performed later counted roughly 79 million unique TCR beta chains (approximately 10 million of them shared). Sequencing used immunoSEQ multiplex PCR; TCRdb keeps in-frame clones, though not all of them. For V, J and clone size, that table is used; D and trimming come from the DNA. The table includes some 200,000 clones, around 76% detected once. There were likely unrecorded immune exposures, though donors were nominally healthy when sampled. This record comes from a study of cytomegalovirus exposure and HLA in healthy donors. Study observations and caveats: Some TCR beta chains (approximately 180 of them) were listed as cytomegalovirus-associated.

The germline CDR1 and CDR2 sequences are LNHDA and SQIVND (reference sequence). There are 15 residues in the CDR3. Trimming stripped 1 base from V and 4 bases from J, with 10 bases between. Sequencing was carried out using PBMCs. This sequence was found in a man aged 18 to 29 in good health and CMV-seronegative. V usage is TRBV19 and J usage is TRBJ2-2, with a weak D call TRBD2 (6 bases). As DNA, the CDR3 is TGTGCCAGTAGTATAGCGGGAGTTCCCACCGGGGAGCTGTTTTTT. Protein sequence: CASSIAGVPTGELFF.